Listed here is a single T cell receptor (beta chain). The target antigen is unknown. The source of the sample is a study of cytomegalovirus exposure and HLA in healthy donors. 13 Jbeta primers and 60 Vbeta primers were used for the PCR. Clones were read by immunoSEQ multiplex PCR, and TCRdb kept only the in-frame ones, dropping some. Among 150,000 to 200,000 clones listed, around 80% were seen once. V lost 4 bases and J lost 0; bases outside the gene matches: 10. Germline V gives CDR1 SGHVS, CDR2 FQNEAQ. The CDR3 is 18 residues long. Study results and caveats: A few chains linked to CMV were shown in vitro to be specific for CMV antigens.

This receptor was identified in a woman in her twenties or thirties in good health and CMV-seropositive. The chain joins TRBV7-8 to TRBJ1-3, with TRBD1 matching 9 bases. Sequencing used PBMCs. The CDR3, as DNA: TGTGCCAGCAGCTATTTTTCCGGGACAGGGCTCTCTGGAAACACCATATATTTT. Translating it yields CASSYFSGTGLSGNTIYF.